The clone carrying this TCR beta chain was seen a few times. The sample belongs to a study of blood T cells in healthy people across ages. A second about 6 to 11 cycle PCR used barcoded and J-beta primers. TCRdb passed the 5' RACE reads through MiXCR, listing each CDR3 protein once. The sample carries about 800,000 distinct CDR3 sequences, around a quarter recorded once. Looked up from germline, CDR1 is MNHEY and CDR2 is SVGAGI. The CDR3 extends over 13 amino acids. Trimming pared 6 bases from V and 1 base from J, leaving 9 bases between. This same sample was also taken into another study, of T cells of mothers and their children.

The sample was blood. The TCR originated in a boy between 10 and 17 years old in good health. The chain carries TRBV6-5 and TRBJ1-1; no clear D. CDR3 DNA: TGTGCCAGCAGAGTTTTTGGGAACACTGAAGCTTTCTTT. Protein: CASRVFGNTEAFF.